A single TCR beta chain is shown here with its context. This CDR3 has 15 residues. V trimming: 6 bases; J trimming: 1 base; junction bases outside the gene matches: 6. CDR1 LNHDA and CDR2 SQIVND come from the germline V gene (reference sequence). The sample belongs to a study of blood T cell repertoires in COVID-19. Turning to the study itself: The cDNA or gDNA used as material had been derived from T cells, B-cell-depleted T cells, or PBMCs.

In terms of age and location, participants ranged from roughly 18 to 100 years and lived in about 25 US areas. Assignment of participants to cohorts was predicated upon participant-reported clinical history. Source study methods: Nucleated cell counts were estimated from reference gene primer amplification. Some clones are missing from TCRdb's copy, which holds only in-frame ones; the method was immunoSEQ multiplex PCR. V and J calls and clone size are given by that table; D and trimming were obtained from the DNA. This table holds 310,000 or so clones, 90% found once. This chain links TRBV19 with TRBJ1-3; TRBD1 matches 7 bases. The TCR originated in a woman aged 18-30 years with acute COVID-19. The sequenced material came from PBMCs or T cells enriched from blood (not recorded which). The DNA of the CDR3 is TGTGCCAGTAGAAGGGACAGTTTGTCTGGAAACACCATATATTTT. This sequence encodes CASRRDSLSGNTIYF.